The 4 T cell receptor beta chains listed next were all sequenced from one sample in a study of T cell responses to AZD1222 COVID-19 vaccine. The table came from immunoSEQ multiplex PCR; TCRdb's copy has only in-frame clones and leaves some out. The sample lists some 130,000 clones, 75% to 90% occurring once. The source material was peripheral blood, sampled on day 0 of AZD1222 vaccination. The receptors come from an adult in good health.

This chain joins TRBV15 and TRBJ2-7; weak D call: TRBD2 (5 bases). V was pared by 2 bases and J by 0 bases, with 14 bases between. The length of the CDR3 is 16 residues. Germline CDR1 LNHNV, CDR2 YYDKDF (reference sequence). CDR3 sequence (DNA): TGTGCCACCAGCAGATACGGACTTACCAGCTCCTACGAGCAGTACTTC. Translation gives CATSRYGLTSSYEQYF.

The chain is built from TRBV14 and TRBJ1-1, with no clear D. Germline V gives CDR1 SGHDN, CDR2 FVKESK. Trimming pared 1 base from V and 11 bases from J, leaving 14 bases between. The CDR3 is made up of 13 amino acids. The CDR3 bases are TGTGCCAGCAGCCAAGCGGGTACTCGTGGGGCTTTCTTT. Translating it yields CASSQAGTRGAFF.

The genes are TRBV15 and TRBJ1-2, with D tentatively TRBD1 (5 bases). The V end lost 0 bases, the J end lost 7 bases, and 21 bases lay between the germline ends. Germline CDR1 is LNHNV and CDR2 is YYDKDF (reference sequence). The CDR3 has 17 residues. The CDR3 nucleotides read TGTGCCACCAGCAGAGAGTTAACTGGGACGAGGGGAATTGGCTACACCTTC. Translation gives CATSRELTGTRGIGYTF.

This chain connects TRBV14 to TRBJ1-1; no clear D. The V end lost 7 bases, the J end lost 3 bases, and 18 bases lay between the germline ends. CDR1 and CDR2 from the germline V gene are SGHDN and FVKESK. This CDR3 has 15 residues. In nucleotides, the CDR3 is TGTGCCAGCACAACTTCTCACACGGCTTACACTGAAGCTTTCTTT. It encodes CASTTSHTAYTEAFF. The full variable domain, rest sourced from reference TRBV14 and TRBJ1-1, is EAGVTQFPSHSVIEKGQTVTLRCDPISGHDNLYWYRRVMGKEIKFLLHFVKESKQDESGMPNNRFLAERTGGTYSTLKVQPAELEDSGVYFCASTTSHTAYTEAFFGQGTRLTVV.